Presented here are 16 T cell receptor beta chains from one specimen sequenced in a study of CD8 T cells in ankylosing spondylitis. One entry per CDR3 protein, called by TCRdb with MiXCR from the 5' RACE reads. Of roughly 200,000 distinct CDR3 sequences listed, around a quarter are singletons. Sequenced sample: blood, either unsorted or a sorted T cell fraction (not recorded which). These receptors were obtained from a male donor with ankylosing spondylitis or in good health (not recorded which).

This clonotype occurred a few times. Sequence at one end of the junction differs from germline and may be a read error. V and J are TRBV29-1 and TRBJ2-1, with D possibly TRBD2 on 5 matching bases. The germline V gene encodes CDR1 SQVTM and CDR2 ANQGSEA. The CDR3 runs 12 residues. The CDR3: CSVSQPGGHQPF. The CDR3 nucleotides are TGCAGCGTTTCCCAGCCCGGAGGCCACCAACCTTTC.

The chain recombines TRBV20-1 with TRBJ2-1, with no clear D. The V and J ends lost 7 bases and 8 bases respectively, with 6 bases between them. The CDR3 sequence is 9 residues long. Germline CDR1 and CDR2: DFQATT and SNEGSKA (reference sequence). DNA for the CDR3: TGCAGTGTAGGGCATGAGCAGTTCTTC. It translates to CSVGHEQFF.

The table lists this clonotype with a few counts. This rearrangement joins TRBV12-3 or TRBV12-4 to TRBJ2-1; TRBD1 aligns across 9 bases. This CDR3 spans 15 amino acids. Trimming removed 5 bases from V and 9 bases from J; junction bases left unmatched: 11. The CDR3 spells CASSPTGGQGGEQFF. CDR3 DNA sequence: TGTGCCAGCAGTCCCACGGGGGGACAGGGAGGTGAGCAGTTCTTC.

The chain is built from TRBV6-1 and TRBJ2-7, with 10 nucleotides matching TRBD2. V was clipped by 6 bases and J by 0 bases; unmatched bases: 5. The germline V gene has CDR1 MNHNS and CDR2 SASEGT. The CDR3 length is 15 residues. The CDR3 is CASRLGLADSYEQYF. CDR3 bases: TGTGCCAGCAGACTAGGACTAGCGGACTCCTACGAGCAGTACTTC.

The chain carries TRBV29-1 and TRBJ2-7, with D tentatively TRBD1 (6 bases). Germline-derived CDR1 and CDR2 are SQVTM and ANQGSEA. The CDR3 runs to 11 residues. Trimming shortened V by 5 bases and J by 6 bases, and 11 bases separated the two germline ends. CDR3 sequence reads: CSVRQGIEQYF. CDR3 DNA: TGCAGCGTTCGCCAGGGGATCGAGCAGTACTTC.

This clonotype was found a few times. The genes are TRBV11-2 and TRBJ2-2; D might be TRBD1 or TRBD2, each matching 6 bases. CDR3 size: 14 residues. CDR1 is SGHAT, CDR2 FQNNGV, per germline. V lost 7 bases and J 2 bases, leaving 11 bases between the germline ends. The CDR3 here is CASMGGTNTGELFF. The CDR3 bases are TGTGCCAGCATGGGCGGGACAAACACCGGGGAGCTGTTTTTT.

This clonotype was recorded at least ten times. The chain combines TRBV5-5 with TRBJ1-5; D gene ambiguous. The CDR3 has 17 amino acids. CDR1 is SGHKS and CDR2 is YYEKEE in the germline V gene (reference sequence). V lost 0 bases and J lost 1, with 14 bases in between. The CDR3 bases are TGTGCCAGCAGCTTGGCCAGTTTCGGAGGCAGCAATCAGCCCCAGCATTTT. It specifies CASSLASFGGSNQPQHF.

Ten or more counts support this clonotype. The chain joins TRBV29-1 to TRBJ1-5; 8 nucleotides agree with TRBD1. The CDR3 is made up of 14 amino acids. The germline V gene has CDR1 SQVTM and CDR2 ANQGSEA. V gave up 4 bases and J gave up 2 bases; unmatched junction bases: 4. CDR3 loop: CSVAQGAGNQPQHF. The CDR3 DNA follows: TGCAGCGTTGCGCAGGGGGCCGGCAATCAGCCCCAGCATTTT.

J is TRBJ1-1 and V is TRBV29-1; TRBD1 aligns across 10 bases. J lost 7 bases, V lost 6 bases, and 5 bases had no gene match. The CDR3 runs to 12 residues. The V gene's germline CDR1 is SQVTM and CDR2 ANQGSEA. Written as DNA, the CDR3 is TGCAGCGTCACGACAGGGGGCCGTGAAGCTTTCTTT. Residues: CSVTTGGREAFF.

The chain has TRBV29-1 and TRBJ2-5; D unresolved. The CDR3 covers 13 residues. Looked up from germline, CDR1 is SQVTM and CDR2 is ANQGSEA. V lost 4 bases to trimming and J lost 2 bases, with 11 bases between them. CDR3 protein: CSVAPWIQETQYF. The CDR3 DNA reads as TGCAGCGTTGCTCCCTGGATACAAGAGACCCAGTACTTC.

This clonotype was seen at least ten times. The genes are TRBV6-5 and TRBJ2-7; TRBD2 aligns across 7 bases. J lost 0 bases, V lost 2 bases, and 4 bases had no gene match. Germline assignment: CDR1 MNHEY and CDR2 SVGAGI. The CDR3 contains 15 residues. CDR3 sequence: CASSYPSGGSYEQYF. The CDR3 nucleotides are TGTGCCAGCAGTTACCCTAGCGGAGGCTCCTACGAGCAGTACTTC.

This clonotype was seen repeatedly, ten times or more. This rearrangement joins TRBV28 to TRBJ1-6; TRBD1 might be the D (5 bases). The CDR3 has 16 amino acids. Germline loops: CDR1 MDHEN, CDR2 SYDVKM. The V end lost 7 bases, the J end lost 7 bases, and 20 bases lay between the germline ends. Written as DNA, the CDR3 is TGTGCCAGCACCAGTTTCCCCGGGACGCAGAATTCACCCCTCCACTTT. Its protein is CASTSFPGTQNSPLHF.

This clonotype was seen more than once but under ten times. The chain joins TRBV7-2 to TRBJ1-6; TRBD1 matches 9 bases. Losses at the gene ends were 6 bases for V and 7 bases for J; bases not matched to a gene: 10. The CDR3 covers 16 residues. Germline lookup yields CDR1 SGHTA and CDR2 FQGNSA. The CDR3 nucleotides read TGTGCCAGCAGGGACACCGGGACAGGGTGGAATTCACCCCTCCACTTT. Protein sequence: CASRDTGTGWNSPLHF.

V usage is TRBV6-5 and J usage is TRBJ2-7; 8 bases are shared with TRBD2. Germline V CDR1 and CDR2: MNHEY, SVGAGI. There are 16 residues in the CDR3. J gave up 5 bases and V 6 bases, and 15 bases lay outside the gene matches. CDR3 in amino acids: CASRYGGSGSANEQYF. DNA of the CDR3: TGTGCCAGCAGATACGGAGGAAGCGGGAGTGCCAACGAGCAGTACTTC.

Only a few counts were recorded for this clonotype. V and J are TRBV10-3 and TRBJ2-5; 7 nucleotides align to TRBD1. This CDR3 is built from 13 residues. J lost 1 base, V lost 7 bases, and 3 bases had no gene match. Germline CDR1 ENHRY, CDR2 SYGVKD. This chain's CDR3 is CAIKGQIQETQYF. The CDR3 DNA sequence: TGTGCCATCAAGGGACAGATCCAAGAGACCCAGTACTTC.

CDR3 loop: CASSYDRDYEQYF. The CDR3 DNA reads as TGTGCCAGCAGCTACGACAGGGATTACGAGCAGTACTTC. This chain connects TRBV5-6 to TRBJ2-7; 7 bases fit TRBD1. Per germline, CDR1 SGHDT and CDR2 YYEEEE. The trim removed 3 bases at V and 4 bases at J, leaving 4 bases unmatched. This CDR3 is built from 13 residues.